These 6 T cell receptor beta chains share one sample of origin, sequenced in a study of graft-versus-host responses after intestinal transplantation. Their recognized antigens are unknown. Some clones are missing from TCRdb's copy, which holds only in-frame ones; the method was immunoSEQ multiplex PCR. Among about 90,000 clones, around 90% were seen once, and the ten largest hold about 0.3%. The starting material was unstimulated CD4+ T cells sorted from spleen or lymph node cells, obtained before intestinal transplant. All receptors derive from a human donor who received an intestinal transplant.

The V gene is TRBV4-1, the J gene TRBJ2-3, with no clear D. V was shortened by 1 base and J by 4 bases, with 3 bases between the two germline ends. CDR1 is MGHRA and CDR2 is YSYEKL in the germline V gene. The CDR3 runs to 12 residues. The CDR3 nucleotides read TGCGCCAGCAGCCAAGTCCCAGATACGCAGTATTTT. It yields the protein CASSQVPDTQYF.

In DNA, the CDR3 is TGTGCCAGCAGCTTTAGGGAAACAGGAGGTGGAAACACCATATATTTT. Amino acid sequence: CASSFRETGGGNTIYF. This chain links TRBV11-2 with TRBJ1-3; TRBD1 might be the D (5 bases). Deletions cut 3 bases from V and 3 bases from J, with 15 bases between. The CDR3 length is 16 residues. Germline V gene sequence: CDR1 SGHAT, CDR2 FQNNGV.

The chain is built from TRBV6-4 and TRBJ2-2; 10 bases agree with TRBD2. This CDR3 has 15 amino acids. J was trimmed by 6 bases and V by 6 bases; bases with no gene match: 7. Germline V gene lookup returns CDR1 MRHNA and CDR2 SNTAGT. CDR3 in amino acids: CASREREGLPGELFF. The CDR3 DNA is TGTGCCAGCAGAGAGCGGGAGGGCCTCCCCGGGGAGCTGTTTTTT.

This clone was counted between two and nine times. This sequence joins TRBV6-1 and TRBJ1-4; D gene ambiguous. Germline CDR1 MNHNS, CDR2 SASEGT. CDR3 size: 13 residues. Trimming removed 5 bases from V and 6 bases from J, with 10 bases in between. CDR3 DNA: TGTGCCAGCAGTTCACAAACCTATGAAAAACTGTTTTTT. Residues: CASSSQTYEKLFF.

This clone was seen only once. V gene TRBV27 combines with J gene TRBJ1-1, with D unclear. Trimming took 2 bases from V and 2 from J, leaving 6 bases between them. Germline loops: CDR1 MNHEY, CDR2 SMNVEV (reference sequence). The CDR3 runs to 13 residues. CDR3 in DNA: TGTGCCAGCAGTTTAAGGGAAAACACTGAAGCTTTCTTT. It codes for CASSLRENTEAFF.

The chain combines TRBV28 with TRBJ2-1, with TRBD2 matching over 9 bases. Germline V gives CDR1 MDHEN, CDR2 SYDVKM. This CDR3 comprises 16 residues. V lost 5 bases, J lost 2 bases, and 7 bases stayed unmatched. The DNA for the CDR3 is TGTGCCAGCAGTCCCGCTAGCGGGACTGCCTACAATGAGCAGTTCTTC. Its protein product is CASSPASGTAYNEQFF.